Ten or more counts support the clone carrying this T cell receptor (beta chain). Its cognate antigen is unknown. This entry belongs to a study of CD8 T cells in ankylosing spondylitis. V shed 3 bases and J shed 4 bases, with 9 bases lying between them. Germline V lookup: CDR1 SEHNR, CDR2 FQNEAQ (reference sequence). The CDR3 is 13 residues long. Each CDR3 protein gets one entry after TCRdb re-called the 5' RACE reads with MiXCR. The sample has about 140,000 distinct CDR3 sequences; roughly 8.3% are singletons. General observations from the study: Some motif variants were previously reported in reactive arthritis synovial fluid and blood.

The origin of this receptor is a male donor with ankylosing spondylitis. The chain carries TRBV7-9 and TRBJ1-2; no clear D gene. The specimen was synovial fluid, either unsorted or a sorted T cell fraction (not recorded which). CDR3 DNA sequence: TGTGCCAGCAGCTTTTCGCAGAGCTATGGCTACACCTTC. It is translated as CASSFSQSYGYTF.